This is a list of T cell receptor beta chains from one sample in a study of T cell changes during pregnancy in multiple sclerosis. The data were produced by immunoSEQ multiplex PCR, yet TCRdb's version contains in-frame clones alone and is incomplete. Among over 45,000 clones listed, around 92% were seen once. Sequencing used peripheral blood, obtained in the third trimester of pregnancy. These receptors were obtained from a female donor with multiple sclerosis, enrolled in a pregnancy study. Both conserved end residues are part of each CDR3. Each record gives: clone size, J gene, V gene, D gene, CDR3 protein, CDR3 DNA. D genes are given only for firm matches. For some rows the clone size is stated as once, few or many, or as a class when expanded; others skip it.

NA,TRBJ2-1,TRBV15,TRBD1,CATSSDRESNEQFF,TGTGCCACCAGCTCGGACAGGGAAAGCAATGAGCAGTTCTTC
NA,TRBJ2-5,TRBV7-3,TRBD1,CASSPAAGTGRETQYF,TGTGCCAGCAGCCCTGCGGCCGGGACAGGGAGGGAGACCCAGTACTTC
few,TRBJ1-1,TRBV19,NA,CASGGGRSTEAFF,TGTGCCAGCGGGGGAGGTCGCAGCACTGAAGCTTTCTTT
NA,TRBJ1-1,TRBV19,NA,CASSTGGGGLGAFF,TGTGCCAGTTCCACCGGAGGGGGGGGCTTAGGAGCTTTCTTT
NA,TRBJ2-1,TRBV11-3,TRBD2,CASSTRTSGSIYNEQFF,TGTGCCAGCAGCACCCGGACTAGCGGGAGTATCTACAATGAGCAGTTCTTC
NA,TRBJ2-7,TRBV5-1,TRBD2,CASSRTSETYEQYF,TGCGCCAGCAGCCGGACTAGCGAAACCTACGAGCAGTACTTC
NA,TRBJ2-1,TRBV19,TRBD1,CASSIGQGRRNEQFF,TGTGCCAGTAGTATCGGACAGGGAAGAAGGAATGAGCAGTTCTTC
NA,TRBJ1-4,TRBV7-2,NA,CASSLKGQPTNEKLFF,TGTGCCAGCAGCTTGAAAGGACAGCCAACTAATGAAAAACTGTTTTTT
NA,TRBJ1-4,TRBV4-3,NA,CASSPGRINEKLFF,TGCGCCAGCAGCCCGGGGAGGATTAATGAAAAACTGTTTTTT
NA,TRBJ2-1,TRBV6-5,TRBD1,CASTFIQGNEQFF,TGTGCCAGCACCTTTATACAGGGGAATGAGCAGTTCTTC
NA,TRBJ2-2,TRBV27,NA,CASSSNRVNGELFF,TGTGCCAGCAGTTCAAACAGGGTAAACGGGGAGCTGTTTTTT
NA,TRBJ2-3,TRBV2,NA,CASSETGIHTDTQYF,TGTGCCAGCAGTGAAACAGGGATTCACACAGATACGCAGTATTTT
NA,TRBJ1-5,TRBV5-8,TRBD1,CASSLANFGTGGNNQPQHF,TGTGCCAGCAGCTTGGCAAATTTCGGGACAGGGGGGAACAATCAGCCCCAGCATTTT
NA,TRBJ2-1,TRBV6-5,NA,CASSYSRFNEQFF,TGTGCCAGCAGTTACTCGAGGTTCAATGAGCAGTTCTTC
NA,TRBJ2-2,TRBV6-5,NA,CASSSTGLGELFF,TGTGCCAGCAGCTCCACCGGACTGGGGGAGCTGTTTTTT
NA,TRBJ1-2,TRBV28,NA,CASSSQVRGYTF,TGTGCCAGCAGTTCCCAGGTCCGAGGCTACACCTTC
NA,TRBJ1-2,TRBV19,NA,CASSIWQGFYYGYTF,TGTGCCAGTAGTATATGGCAGGGCTTTTACTATGGCTACACCTTC
NA,TRBJ2-7,TRBV5-6,TRBD2,CASSLDLAGGSDEQYF,TGTGCCAGCAGCTTGGATCTAGCGGGAGGGAGCGACGAGCAGTACTTC
NA,TRBJ2-2,TRBV7-3,NA,CASSLSNTGELFF,TGTGCCAGCAGCTTATCAAACACCGGGGAGCTGTTTTTT
NA,TRBJ2-7,TRBV30,NA,CAWSANLGPYEQYF,TGTGCCTGGAGCGCGAACCTGGGCCCCTACGAGCAGTACTTC
NA,TRBJ2-3,TRBV2,TRBD1,CASSTGQGTDTQYF,TGTGCCAGCAGTACGGGACAGGGCACAGATACGCAGTATTTT
NA,TRBJ2-7,TRBV18,TRBD1,CASSRRQGGTYEQYF,TGTGCCAGCTCCCGACGACAGGGGGGAACCTACGAGCAGTACTTC
NA,TRBJ1-2,TRBV6-1,TRBD1,CASSRGTGQNYGYTF,TGTGCCAGCAGTCGAGGGACAGGTCAGAACTATGGCTACACCTTC
NA,TRBJ2-7,TRBV4-3,NA,CASSQAPISSYEQYF,TGCGCCAGCAGCCAAGCCCCAATCAGCTCCTACGAGCAGTACTTC
NA,TRBJ2-7,TRBV4-2,TRBD1,CASSPHRTGSYEQYF,TGTGCCAGCAGCCCCCATCGGACAGGGTCCTACGAGCAGTACTTC
NA,TRBJ2-7,TRBV19,NA,CASSHTTGNYEQYF,TGTGCCAGTAGCCACACCACAGGGAACTACGAGCAGTACTTC
NA,TRBJ1-3,TRBV19,NA,CASSTQFPSGNTIYF,TGTGCCAGTAGTACTCAGTTCCCTAGTGGAAACACCATATATTTT
NA,TRBJ1-1,TRBV14,NA,CASSQDSYTEAFF,TGTGCCAGCAGCCAAGATTCGTACACTGAAGCTTTCTTT
NA,TRBJ2-7,TRBV2,NA,CASSERYEQYF,TGTGCCAGCAGTGAACGCTACGAGCAGTACTTC
NA,TRBJ1-5,TRBV6-6,TRBD1,CASSYPEGARNQPQHF,TGTGCCAGCAGTTATCCCGAGGGGGCGCGGAATCAGCCCCAGCATTTT
NA,TRBJ1-6,TRBV5-1,TRBD1,CASAPTGTNSPLHF,TGCGCCAGCGCTCCGACAGGGACCAATTCACCCCTCCACTTT
once,TRBJ1-5,TRBV28,TRBD1,CASSLDRGNNQPQHF,TGTGCCAGCAGTTTAGACAGGGGGAACAATCAGCCCCAGCATTTT
NA,TRBJ1-2,TRBV6-6,TRBD1,CASSWDREGGYTF,TGTGCCAGCAGCTGGGACAGGGAAGGCGGCTACACCTTC
NA,TRBJ2-2,TRBV2,NA,CASRDTLSYGELFF,TGTGCCAGCAGAGATACACTATCCTACGGGGAGCTGTTTTTT
NA,TRBJ2-7,TRBV6-4,TRBD2,CASSVRPSGSYEQYF,TGTGCCAGCAGTGTTCGGCCTAGCGGGAGTTACGAGCAGTACTTC
NA,TRBJ1-2,TRBV5-6,NA,CASSLNQRSTGTF,TGTGCCAGCAGCTTGAACCAGCGGTCAACCGGCACCTTC
NA,TRBJ1-2,TRBV2,NA,CASRRSRNYGYTF,TGTGCCAGCCGCAGGTCTCGTAACTATGGCTACACCTTC
few,TRBJ1-5,TRBV9,NA,CASSPDTGYSNQPQHF,TGTGCCAGCAGTCCCGATACAGGCTATAGCAATCAGCCCCAGCATTTT
NA,TRBJ1-1,TRBV5-4,NA,CASSTPRQMNTEAFF,TGTGCCAGCAGCACACCAAGACAGATGAACACTGAAGCTTTCTTT
NA,TRBJ1-2,TRBV7-9,NA,CASSLGDLNYGYTF,TGTGCCAGCAGCTTAGGTGATCTAAACTATGGCTACACCTTC
NA,TRBJ2-7,TRBV7-9,TRBD1,CASSLDRAYEQYF,TGTGCCAGCAGCCTGGACAGGGCCTACGAGCAGTACTTC
NA,TRBJ2-5,TRBV28,NA,CASSFQGLETQYF,TGTGCCAGCAGTTTTCAGGGGCTGGAGACCCAGTACTTC
NA,TRBJ2-1,TRBV5-1,NA,CATREPMNNEQFF,TGCGCCACCCGGGAGCCGATGAACAATGAGCAGTTCTTC
once,TRBJ2-3,TRBV27,NA,CASSLLAGADTQYF,TGTGCCAGCAGTTTATTAGCCGGGGCAGATACGCAGTATTTT
NA,TRBJ1-1,TRBV7-9,NA,CASTETGLNTEAFF,TGTGCCAGCACTGAGACAGGTCTAAACACTGAAGCTTTCTTT
NA,TRBJ2-6,TRBV4-2,TRBD2,CASSQGGTGGPGANVLTF,TGTGCCAGCAGCCAAGGGGGCACGGGAGGTCCTGGGGCCAACGTCCTGACTTTC
NA,TRBJ2-7,TRBV9,NA,CASSEQDYSYEQYF,TGTGCCAGCAGCGAACAGGACTATTCCTACGAGCAGTACTTC
NA,TRBJ1-5,TRBV27,NA,CASGTLGNQPQHF,TGTGCCAGCGGGACTCTGGGCAATCAGCCCCAGCATTTT
NA,TRBJ1-3,TRBV5-6,NA,CATRTVWNTIYF,TGTGCCACCAGGACAGTTTGGAACACCATATATTTT